Detailed here is one TCR beta chain. The multiple sclerosis control group comprised treatment-naive patients with stable or active relapsing-remitting disease. When the RNA was reverse transcribed, random hexamers were used with an input of about 0.5 to 1 ug. TCRdb redid the calling of the immunoSEQ multiplex PCR reads with MiXCR, one entry per CDR3 protein. Of about 200,000 distinct CDR3 sequences detected, around 95% appear once; the ten largest clones hold about 0.08%. The CDR3 covers 12 residues. The V gene lost 7 bases and the J gene lost 1 base, with 6 bases spanning the gap. The germline CDR1 and CDR2 sequences are ENHRY and SYGVKD. This sample stems from a study of CD8 T cells in Susac syndrome.

V and J are TRBV10-3 and TRBJ2-3; D is ambiguous. This sequence was found in a human donor with multiple sclerosis. The sequencing input was CD4+ T cells from PBMCs. DNA of the CDR3: TGTGCCATCAACCAAGGCACAGATACGCAGTATTTT. Translating gives CAINQGTDTQYF.